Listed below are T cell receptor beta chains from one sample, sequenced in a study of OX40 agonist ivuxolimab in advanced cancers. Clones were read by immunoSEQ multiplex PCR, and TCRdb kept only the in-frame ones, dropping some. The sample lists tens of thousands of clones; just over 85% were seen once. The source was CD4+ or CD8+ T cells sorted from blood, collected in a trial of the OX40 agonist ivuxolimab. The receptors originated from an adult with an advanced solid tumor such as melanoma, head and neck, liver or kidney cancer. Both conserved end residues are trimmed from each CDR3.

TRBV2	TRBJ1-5	ASSGQERNQPQH
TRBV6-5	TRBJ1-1	ASSNRDSQTEAF
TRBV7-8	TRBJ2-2	ASSPGRPTGELF
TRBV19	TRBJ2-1	ASSIGPSGRAGEQF
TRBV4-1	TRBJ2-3	ASSQVWTSGRAVDTQY
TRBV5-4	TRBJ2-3	ASSLGGGGTDTQY
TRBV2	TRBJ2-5	ARGTSGFETQY
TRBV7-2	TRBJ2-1	ASSLNDRNYNEQF
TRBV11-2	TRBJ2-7	ASSLSGAGTSYEQY
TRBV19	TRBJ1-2	ASSNSGAVLQPT
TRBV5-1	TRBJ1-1	ASSSTDRGGTEAF
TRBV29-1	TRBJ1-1	SVAGRSGNTEAF
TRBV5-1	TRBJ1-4	ASSSIGTVNEKLF
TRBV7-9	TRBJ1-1	ASSLGLGAESGNTEAF
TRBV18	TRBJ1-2	ASSAPGQGFYGYT
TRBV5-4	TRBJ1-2	ASSAQGVGYGYT
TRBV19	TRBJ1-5	AGQRGPNQPQH
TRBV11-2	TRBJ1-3	ASSLGTLSGNTIY
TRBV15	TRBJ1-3	ATSRQGPEGNTIY
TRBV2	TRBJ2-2	ASSGQGSHTGELF
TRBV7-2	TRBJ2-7	ASSPDGGLAYEQY
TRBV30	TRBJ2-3	AWSLTPDTQY
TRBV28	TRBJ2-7	ASSRGFSGYEQY
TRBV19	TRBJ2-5	ASSDQGLAGETQY
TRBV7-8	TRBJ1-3	ASSTPGNTIY
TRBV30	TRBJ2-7	AWRLAGVPYEQY
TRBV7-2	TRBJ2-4	ASSQDTGPKNIQY
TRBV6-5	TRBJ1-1	ASSPMNTEAF
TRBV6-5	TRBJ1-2	ASSSLGSINYGYT
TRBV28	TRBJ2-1	ASSSTSGGNNEQF
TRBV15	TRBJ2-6	ATSRDEQGPGANVLT
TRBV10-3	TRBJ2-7	AISAGIADSYEQY
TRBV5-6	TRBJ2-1	ASSLSVEQF
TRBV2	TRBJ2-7	ASSEIAGTYEQY
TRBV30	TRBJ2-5	AWSVGGAETQY
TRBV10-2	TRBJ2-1	ASFPALGLAEHNEQF
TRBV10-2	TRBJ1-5	ASRDSRDQPQH
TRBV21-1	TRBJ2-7	ASSKGGQDYEQY
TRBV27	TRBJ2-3	ASTKQGLGTDTQY
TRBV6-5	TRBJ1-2	ASSNDRVDGYT
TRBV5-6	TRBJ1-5	ASSRQGNQPQH
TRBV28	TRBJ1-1	ASNDNGRGAF
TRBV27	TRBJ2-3	ASSLLWDGTDTQY
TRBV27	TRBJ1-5	ASSLWAGNSNQPQH
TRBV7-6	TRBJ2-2	ASSLAPGLDTGELF
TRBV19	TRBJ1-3	ASSIVDVFSGNTIY
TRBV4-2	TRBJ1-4	ASSQGDRGNEKLF
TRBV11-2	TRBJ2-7	ASSRSGQTSYEQY
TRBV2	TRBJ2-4	ASNGQGQKNIQY
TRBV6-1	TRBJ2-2	ASRTGTGTGELF
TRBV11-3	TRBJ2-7	ASSRRIAGNSYEQY
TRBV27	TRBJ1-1	ASTDRAGVTEAF
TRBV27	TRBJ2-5	ASSSRRAGHETQY
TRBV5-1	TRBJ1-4	ASSVGTGRDEKLF
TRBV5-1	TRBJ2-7	ASQDGGNSFEQY